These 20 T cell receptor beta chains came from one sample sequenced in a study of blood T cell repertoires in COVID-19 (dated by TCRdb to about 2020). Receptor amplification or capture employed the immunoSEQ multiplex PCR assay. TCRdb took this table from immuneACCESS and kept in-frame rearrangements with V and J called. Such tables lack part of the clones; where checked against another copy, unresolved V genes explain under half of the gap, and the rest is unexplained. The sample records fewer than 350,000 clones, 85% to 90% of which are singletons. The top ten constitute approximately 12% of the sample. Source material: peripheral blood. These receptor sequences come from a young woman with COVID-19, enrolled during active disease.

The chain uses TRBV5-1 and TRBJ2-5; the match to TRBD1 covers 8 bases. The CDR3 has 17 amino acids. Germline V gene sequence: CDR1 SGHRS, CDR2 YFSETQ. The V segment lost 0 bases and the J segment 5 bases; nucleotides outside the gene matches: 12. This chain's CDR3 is CASSLDGAGGFGETQYF. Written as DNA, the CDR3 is TGCGCCAGCAGCTTGGATGGGGCAGGGGGCTTCGGGGAGACCCAGTACTTC.

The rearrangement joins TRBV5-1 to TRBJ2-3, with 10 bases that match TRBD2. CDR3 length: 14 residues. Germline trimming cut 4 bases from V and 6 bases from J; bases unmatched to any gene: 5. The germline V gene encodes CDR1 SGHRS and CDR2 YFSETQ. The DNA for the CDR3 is TGCGCCAGCAGCCCTTCTAGCGGGGGCGATACGCAGTATTTT. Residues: CASSPSSGGDTQYF.

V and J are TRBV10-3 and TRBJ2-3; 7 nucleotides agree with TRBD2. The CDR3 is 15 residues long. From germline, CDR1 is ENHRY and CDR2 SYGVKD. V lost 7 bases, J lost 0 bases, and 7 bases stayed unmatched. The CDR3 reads CAIKPRRESTDTQYF. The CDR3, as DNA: TGTGCCATCAAGCCTCGGCGGGAGAGCACAGATACGCAGTATTTT.

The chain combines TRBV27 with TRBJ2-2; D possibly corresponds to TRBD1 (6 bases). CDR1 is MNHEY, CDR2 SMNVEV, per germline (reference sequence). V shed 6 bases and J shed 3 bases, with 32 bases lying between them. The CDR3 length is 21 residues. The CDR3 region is CASSDNNSGTSLTGDTGELFF. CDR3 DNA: TGTGCCAGCAGCGACAACAACTCCGGGACATCCCTAACCGGGGACACCGGGGAGCTGTTTTTT.

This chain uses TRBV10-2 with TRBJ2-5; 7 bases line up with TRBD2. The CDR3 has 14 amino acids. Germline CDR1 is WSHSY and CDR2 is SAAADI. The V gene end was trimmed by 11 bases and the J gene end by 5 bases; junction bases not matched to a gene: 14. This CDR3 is CAGRRTSFFETQYF. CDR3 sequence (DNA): TGCGCCGGAAGGAGGACTAGTTTCTTCGAGACCCAGTACTTC.

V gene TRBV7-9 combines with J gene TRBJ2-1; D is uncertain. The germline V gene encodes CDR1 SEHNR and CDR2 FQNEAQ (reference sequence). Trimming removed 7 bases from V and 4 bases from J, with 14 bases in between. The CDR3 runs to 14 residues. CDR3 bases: TGTGCCAGCACCCCCTCGGTCTCTTACAATGAGCAGTTCTTC. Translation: CASTPSVSYNEQFF.

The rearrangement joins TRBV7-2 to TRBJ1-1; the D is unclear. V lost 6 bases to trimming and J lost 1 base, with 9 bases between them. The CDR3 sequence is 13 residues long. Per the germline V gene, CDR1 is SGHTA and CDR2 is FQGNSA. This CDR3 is CASSTTENTEAFF. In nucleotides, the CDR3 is TGTGCCAGCAGTACCACAGAGAACACTGAAGCTTTCTTT.

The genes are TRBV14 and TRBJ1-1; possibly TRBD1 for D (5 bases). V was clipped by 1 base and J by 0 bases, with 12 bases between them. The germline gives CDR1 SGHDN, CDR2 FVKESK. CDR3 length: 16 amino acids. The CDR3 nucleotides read TGTGCCAGCAGCCAAGTTGACAGTGCGATGAACACTGAAGCTTTCTTT. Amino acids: CASSQVDSAMNTEAFF.

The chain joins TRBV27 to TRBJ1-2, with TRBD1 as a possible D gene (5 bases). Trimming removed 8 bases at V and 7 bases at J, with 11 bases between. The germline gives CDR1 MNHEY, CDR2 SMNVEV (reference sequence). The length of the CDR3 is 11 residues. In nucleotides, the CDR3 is TGTGCCAGCGACAGCAATGTTGGCTACACCTTC. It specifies CASDSNVGYTF.

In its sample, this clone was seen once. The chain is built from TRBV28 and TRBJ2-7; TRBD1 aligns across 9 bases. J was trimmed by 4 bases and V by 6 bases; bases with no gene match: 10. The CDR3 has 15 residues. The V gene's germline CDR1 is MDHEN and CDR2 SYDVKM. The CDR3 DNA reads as TGTGCCAGCAGCTCCTCAGGGACAGGGACGTACGAGCAGTACTTC. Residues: CASSSSGTGTYEQYF.

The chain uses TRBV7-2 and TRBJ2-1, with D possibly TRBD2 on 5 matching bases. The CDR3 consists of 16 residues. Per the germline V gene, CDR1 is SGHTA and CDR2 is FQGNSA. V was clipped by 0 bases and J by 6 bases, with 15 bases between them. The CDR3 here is CASSLALASLGNEQFF. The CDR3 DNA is TGTGCCAGCAGCTTAGCGCTGGCTAGCTTGGGCAATGAGCAGTTCTTC. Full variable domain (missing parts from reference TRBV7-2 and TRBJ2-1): GAGVSQSPSNKVTEKGKDVELRCDPISGHTALYWYRQSLGQGLEFLIYFQGNSAPDKSGLPSDRFSAERTGGSVSTLTIQRTQQEDSAVYLCASSLALASLGNEQFFGPGTRLTVL.

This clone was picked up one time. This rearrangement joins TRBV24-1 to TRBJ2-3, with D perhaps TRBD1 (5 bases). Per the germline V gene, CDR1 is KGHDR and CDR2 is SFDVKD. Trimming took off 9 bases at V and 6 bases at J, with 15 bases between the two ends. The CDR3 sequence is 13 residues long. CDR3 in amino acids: CATSDWGLDTQYF. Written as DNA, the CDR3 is TGTGCCACCTCAGACTGGGGCCTCGATACGCAGTATTTT.

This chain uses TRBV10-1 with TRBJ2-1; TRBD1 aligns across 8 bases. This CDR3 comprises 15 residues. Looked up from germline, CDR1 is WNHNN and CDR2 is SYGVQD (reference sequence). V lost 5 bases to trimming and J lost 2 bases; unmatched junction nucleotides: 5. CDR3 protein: CASSLQGATYNEQFF. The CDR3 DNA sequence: TGCGCCAGCAGTCTCCAGGGGGCAACCTACAATGAGCAGTTCTTC.

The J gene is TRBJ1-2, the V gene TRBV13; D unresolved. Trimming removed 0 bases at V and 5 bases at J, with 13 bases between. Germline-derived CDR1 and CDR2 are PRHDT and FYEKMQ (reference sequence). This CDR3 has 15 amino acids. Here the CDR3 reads CASSLGSFRGYGYTF. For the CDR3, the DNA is TGTGCCAGCAGCTTAGGGTCCTTTCGGGGTTATGGCTACACCTTC.

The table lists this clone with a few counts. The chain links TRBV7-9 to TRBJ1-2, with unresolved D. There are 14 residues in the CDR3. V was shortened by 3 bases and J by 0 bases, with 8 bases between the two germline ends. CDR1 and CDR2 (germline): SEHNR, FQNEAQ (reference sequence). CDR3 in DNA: TGTGCCAGCAGCTTCACGGTGTCTAACTATGGCTACACCTTC. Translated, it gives CASSFTVSNYGYTF.

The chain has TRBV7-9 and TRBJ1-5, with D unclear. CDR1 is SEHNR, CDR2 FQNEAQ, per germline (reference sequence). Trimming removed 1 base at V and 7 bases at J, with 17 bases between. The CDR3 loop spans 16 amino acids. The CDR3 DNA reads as TGTGCCAGCAGCTTAGAATTGGGGAAATCGGGACAGCCCCAGCATTTT. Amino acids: CASSLELGKSGQPQHF.

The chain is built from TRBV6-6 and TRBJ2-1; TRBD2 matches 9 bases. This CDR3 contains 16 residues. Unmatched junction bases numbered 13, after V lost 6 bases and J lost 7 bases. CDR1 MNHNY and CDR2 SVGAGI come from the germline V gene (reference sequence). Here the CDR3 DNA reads TGTGCCAGCAGGCCCCGCGGGGGGGCCGTTTGGAATGAGCAGTTCTTC. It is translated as CASRPRGGAVWNEQFF.

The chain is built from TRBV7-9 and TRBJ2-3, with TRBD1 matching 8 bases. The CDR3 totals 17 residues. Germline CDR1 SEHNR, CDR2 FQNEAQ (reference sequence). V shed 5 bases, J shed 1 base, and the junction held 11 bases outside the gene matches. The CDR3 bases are TGTGCCAGCAGCCGAAGAATCGGACAGGGCCGCACAGATACGCAGTATTTT. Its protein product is CASSRRIGQGRTDTQYF.

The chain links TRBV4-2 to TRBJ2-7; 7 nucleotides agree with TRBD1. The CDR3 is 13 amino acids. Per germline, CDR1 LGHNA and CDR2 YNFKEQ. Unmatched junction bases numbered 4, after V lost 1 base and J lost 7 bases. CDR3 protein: CASSQATGQEQYF. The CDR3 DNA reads TGTGCCAGCAGCCAAGCGACAGGGCAGGAGCAGTACTTC.

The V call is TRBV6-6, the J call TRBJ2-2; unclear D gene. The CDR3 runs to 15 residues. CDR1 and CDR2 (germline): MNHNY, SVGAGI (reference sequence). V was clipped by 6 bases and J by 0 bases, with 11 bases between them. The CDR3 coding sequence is TGTGCCAGCAGGACAAGAGCCACGAACACCGGGGAGCTGTTTTTT. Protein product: CASRTRATNTGELFF.